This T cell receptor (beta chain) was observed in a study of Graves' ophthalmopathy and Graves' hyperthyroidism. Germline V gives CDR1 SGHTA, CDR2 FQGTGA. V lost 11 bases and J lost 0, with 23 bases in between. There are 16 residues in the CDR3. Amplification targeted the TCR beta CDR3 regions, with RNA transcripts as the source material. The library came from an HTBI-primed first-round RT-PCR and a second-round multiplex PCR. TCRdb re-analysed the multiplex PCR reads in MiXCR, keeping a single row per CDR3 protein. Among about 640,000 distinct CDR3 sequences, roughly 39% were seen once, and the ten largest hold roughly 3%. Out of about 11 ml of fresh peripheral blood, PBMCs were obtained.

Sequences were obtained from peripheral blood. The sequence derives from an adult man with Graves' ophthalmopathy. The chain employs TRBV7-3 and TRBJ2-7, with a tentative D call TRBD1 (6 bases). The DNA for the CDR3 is TGTGCCTGGAGTGTACAGACAGGTTTTAGCTCCTACGAGCAGTACTTC. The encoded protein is CAWSVQTGFSSYEQYF.